This passage covers 27 T cell receptor beta chains from one sample sequenced in a study of shared clonotypes between healthy human individuals. Libraries were prepared by immunoSEQ multiplex PCR; TCRdb keeps only in-frame clonotypes and omits some of them. The sample lists 98,000 or so clones, about 63% occurring once. Sequencing was done on a sample of memory CD8+ T cells sorted from blood. Subset here: CD45RO+ cells pooled with CCR7-negative TemRA cells. The receptors were sampled from a woman between 25 and 40 years old in good health.

The chain uses TRBV10-1 and TRBJ2-3; D is possibly TRBD2 (6 bases). CDR1 WNHNN and CDR2 SYGVQD come from the germline V gene (reference sequence). V lost 2 bases and J 1 base, leaving 10 bases between the germline ends. This CDR3 is 15 amino acids long. The CDR3 sequence: CASSEVASGTDTQYF. CDR3 in DNA: TGCGCCAGCAGTGAGGTGGCTAGCGGCACAGATACGCAGTATTTT.

The rearrangement uses TRBV4-1 and TRBJ2-7; 9 bases line up with TRBD2. Looked up from germline, CDR1 is MGHRA and CDR2 is YSYEKL. Trimming took 2 bases from V and 4 from J; bases not matched to a gene: 9. The CDR3 is made up of 16 amino acids. The CDR3 loop is CASSQLAGEGLYEQYF. The CDR3 DNA reads TGCGCCAGCAGCCAATTAGCGGGAGAAGGGTTATACGAGCAGTACTTC.

This chain uses TRBV10-3 with TRBJ1-2; tentatively, D is TRBD1 (5 bases). The germline V and J ends were trimmed by 4 bases and 4 bases, with 19 bases remaining between them. The CDR3 consists of 16 residues. Germline V lookup: CDR1 ENHRY, CDR2 SYGVKD. CDR3 sequence reads: CAISADTALMGYGYTF. The DNA for the CDR3 is TGTGCCATCAGTGCGGACACAGCACTCATGGGCTATGGCTACACCTTC.

This clone was seen only a few times. The chain combines TRBV25-1 with TRBJ1-1; D unresolved. This CDR3 region has 15 residues. The V gene lost 7 bases and the J gene lost 0 bases, with 15 bases spanning the gap. Germline V lookup: CDR1 MGHDK, CDR2 SYGVNS. CDR3 nucleotide sequence: TGTGCCAGCACAACGAAGGGCTTAATGAACACTGAAGCTTTCTTT. Translation gives CASTTKGLMNTEAFF. The entire variable domain, with the rest obtained from reference TRBV25-1 and TRBJ1-1, is as follows: EADIYQTPRYLVIGTGKKITLECSQTMGHDKMYWYQQDPGMELHLIHYSYGVNSTEKGDLSSESTVSRIRTEHFPLTLESARPSHTSQYLCASTTKGLMNTEAFFGQGTRLTVV.

About this clone: A much larger clone lies one base from this, so it may be a read error. In nucleotides, the CDR3 is TGTGCCAGTAGTACCTGGACGAGGGAAGGGCAGTACTTC. Translating it yields CASSTWTREGQYF. This chain uses TRBV19 with TRBJ2-7; D possibly corresponds to TRBD2 (5 bases). Germline loops: CDR1 LNHDA, CDR2 SQIVND (reference sequence). This CDR3 is 13 amino acids long. V lost 4 bases to trimming and J lost 9 bases, with 16 bases between them.

The genes are TRBV6-1 and TRBJ1-4; weak D call: TRBD1 (6 bases). Germline CDR1 is MNHNS and CDR2 is SASEGT. The CDR3 spans 15 residues. The germline V and J ends were trimmed by 2 bases and 8 bases, with 15 bases remaining between them. CDR3 DNA: TGTGCCAGCAGTGAACTGTCAGGGGAGATCGAAAAACTGTTTTTT. Residues: CASSELSGEIEKLFF.

The chain joins TRBV7-8 to TRBJ2-3; D gene unclear. CDR3 length: 12 amino acids. Germline CDR1 SGHVS, CDR2 FQNEAQ. Trimming took 4 bases from V and 4 from J, leaving 6 bases between them. The CDR3 region has the DNA TGTGCCAGCAGCTCAAACCCAGATACGCAGTATTTT. It yields the protein CASSSNPDTQYF. Full variable domain (rest looked up from reference TRBV7-8 and TRBJ2-3): GAGVSQSPRYKVAKRGQDVALRCDPISGHVSLFWYQQALGQGPEFLTYFQNEAQLDKSGLPSDRFFAERPEGSVSTLKIQRTQQEDSAVYLCASSSNPDTQYFGPGTRLTVL.

The V and J genes are TRBV11-3 and TRBJ2-2; D possibly matches TRBD1 or TRBD2 (5 bases each). Germline lookup yields CDR1 SGHNT and CDR2 YENEEA. V lost 5 bases and J lost 7, with 20 bases in between. This CDR3 has 16 residues. CDR3 region: CASSLMWGPSVGELFF. CDR3 DNA: TGTGCCAGCAGCCTCATGTGGGGACCCTCGGTCGGGGAGCTGTTTTTT.

The chain is built from TRBV27 and TRBJ2-7; possibly TRBD2 for D (5 bases). This CDR3 region has 14 residues. Trimming took 2 bases from V and 2 from J, leaving 10 bases between them. The germline V gene encodes CDR1 MNHEY and CDR2 SMNVEV (reference sequence). The CDR3: CASSLGLAPYEQYF. In DNA form, the CDR3 reads TGTGCCAGCAGTTTAGGGCTAGCCCCCTACGAGCAGTACTTC.

The chain links TRBV29-1 to TRBJ2-5; 11 bases map to TRBD1. The closer fit of TRBJ2-7 to the DNA end suggests the J call may be wrong. The CDR3 is 13 amino acids. Germline V gene sequence: CDR1 SQVTM, CDR2 ANQGSEA. CDR3 sequence: CSVGTGGFREQYF. CDR3 bases: TGCAGCGTGGGGACAGGGGGATTTCGCGAGCAGTACTTC.

The CDR3 nucleotides are TGTGCCAGCAGCTTGGGACCGATGAACACTGAAGCTTTCTTT. Its protein is CASSLGPMNTEAFF. The chain joins TRBV9 to TRBJ1-1; D might be TRBD1 (5 bases). Trimming left V 4 bases short and J 0 bases short, with 10 bases between. Germline values: CDR1 SGDLS, CDR2 YYNGEE. This CDR3 is built from 14 residues.

This clone was observed a few times. V and J are TRBV6-4 and TRBJ2-2; D ambiguous. V lost 2 bases and J 3 bases, leaving 4 bases between the germline ends. The CDR3 runs to 13 residues. Germline V gene lookup returns CDR1 MRHNA and CDR2 SNTAGT. The CDR3 DNA reads TGTGCCAGCAGTGACGCTTACACCGGGGAGCTGTTTTTT. Translated: CASSDAYTGELFF.

Only a few counts were recorded for this clone. The chain couples TRBV6-1 to TRBJ2-5, with 8 bases matching TRBD1. The J segment lost 5 bases and the V segment lost 6 bases, leaving 11 bases of the junction unmatched. Germline CDR1 and CDR2: MNHNS and SASEGT. The CDR3 is 15 amino acids. The CDR3 reads CASSPGTGEVETQYF. The CDR3, as DNA: TGTGCCAGCAGCCCCGGGACAGGAGAGGTGGAGACCCAGTACTTC.

The chain joins TRBV19 to TRBJ2-7; 7 nucleotides line up with TRBD2. CDR3 size: 14 residues. V was pared by 3 bases and J by 4 bases, with 6 bases of the junction left unmatched. Germline values: CDR1 LNHDA, CDR2 SQIVND (reference sequence). The CDR3 DNA sequence: TGTGCCAGTAGTATGGCTAGCGGAAATTACGAGCAGTACTTC. This sequence encodes CASSMASGNYEQYF.

This chain's CDR3 is CASSLGLGGGYTF. The DNA of the CDR3 is TGTGCCAGCAGCTTAGGTCTTGGGGGTGGCTACACCTTC. The chain couples TRBV7-8 to TRBJ1-2, with D possibly being TRBD1 (5 bases). Trimming left V 1 base short and J 7 bases short, with 10 bases between. The CDR3 is 13 amino acids. Germline assignment: CDR1 SGHVS and CDR2 FQNEAQ.

The chain links TRBV7-9 to TRBJ1-2; no clear D gene. The CDR3 is 15 amino acids. Germline loops: CDR1 SEHNR, CDR2 FQNEAQ (reference sequence). V was pared by 4 bases and J by 8 bases, with 20 bases between. CDR3 coding DNA: TGTGCCAGCAGCTCTCAAGGCAGGTTAAATTTAGGCTACACCTTC. As protein: CASSSQGRLNLGYTF.

This rearrangement joins TRBV27 to TRBJ2-5; the match to TRBD1 covers 8 bases. The better agreement between TRBJ2-7 and the DNA end casts doubt on the J call. Germline V CDR1 and CDR2: MNHEY, SMNVEV (reference sequence). The CDR3 runs 14 residues. CDR3 coding DNA: TGTGCCAGCAGTCCCCGGACAGGGACCTACGAGCAGTACTTC. Its translation: CASSPRTGTYEQYF.

This clone was counted only a few times. The chain links TRBV6-1 to TRBJ1-5; TRBD1 might be the D (6 bases). The V gene lost 10 bases and the J gene lost 0 bases, with 13 bases spanning the gap. The CDR3 totals 14 residues. Germline lookup yields CDR1 MNHNS and CDR2 SASEGT. The CDR3 sequence is CAIHGTNSNQPQHF. In nucleotides, the CDR3 is TGTGCCATCCACGGGACAAATAGCAATCAGCCCCAGCATTTT.

This clone has a count of ten or more. The V call is TRBV11-2, the J call TRBJ2-1, with D possibly matching TRBD1 (5 bases). CDR3 size: 15 residues. The germline V and J ends were trimmed by 1 base and 7 bases, with 14 bases remaining between them. Per the germline V gene, CDR1 is SGHAT and CDR2 is FQNNGV. This CDR3 reads CASSLGRRQGNEQFF. CDR3 DNA: TGTGCCAGCAGCTTAGGCCGACGTCAGGGAAATGAGCAGTTCTTC.

The V and J genes are TRBV7-4 and TRBJ2-7; 10 nucleotides match TRBD1. This CDR3 has 14 residues. V was pared by 4 bases and J by 7 bases, with 7 bases of the junction left unmatched. From germline, CDR1 is SGHVT and CDR2 SQSDAQ. The CDR3 region has the DNA TGTGCCAGCAGCTCCGGGACAGGGGCTCGGGAGCAGTACTTC. It specifies CASSSGTGAREQYF. The full variable domain, in which reference TRBV7-4 and TRBJ2-7 provide the parts outside the CDR3, is GAGVSQSPRYKVAKRGRDVALRCDSISGHVTLYWYRQTLGQGSEVLTYSQSDAQRDKSGRPSGRFSAERPERSVSTLKIQRTEQGDSAVYLCASSSGTGAREQYFGPGTRLTVT.

This clone was detected many times. At the DNA level, this CDR3 is encoded by other sequences in the same sample as well. The chain combines TRBV9 with TRBJ1-1; tentative D call: TRBD1 (5 bases). The CDR3 is 13 residues long. CDR1 and CDR2 from the germline V gene are SGDLS and YYNGEE. Trimming cost V 1 base and J 5 bases, with 9 bases left between them. The CDR3 protein is CASSVSWGTEAFF. The DNA for the CDR3 is TGTGCCAGCAGCGTAAGTTGGGGGACTGAAGCTTTCTTT.

This clone has just a few counts. CDR3: CASRPWEREVYEQYF. CDR3 bases: TGTGCCAGTCGACCTTGGGAGCGGGAGGTCTACGAGCAGTACTTC. This chain links TRBV5-6 with TRBJ2-7; 9 bases match TRBD2. This CDR3 has 15 residues. Looked up from germline, CDR1 is SGHDT and CDR2 is YYEEEE. Germline trimming cut 8 bases from V and 3 bases from J; bases unmatched to any gene: 12.

The chain recombines TRBV10-3 with TRBJ2-3; the D is unclear. The germline gives CDR1 ENHRY, CDR2 SYGVKD. Trimming shortened V by 10 bases and J by 0 bases, and 14 bases separated the two germline ends. The CDR3 contains 14 residues. In DNA, the CDR3 is TGTGCCACTTGGAACGATCGAAGCACAGATACGCAGTATTTT. Translated, it gives CATWNDRSTDTQYF.

V usage is TRBV2 and J usage is TRBJ1-2; D remains unclear. Germline-derived CDR1 and CDR2 are SNHLY and FYNNEI. This CDR3 has 12 amino acids. The germline V and J ends were trimmed by 9 bases and 8 bases, with 16 bases remaining between them. CDR3: CASVGQQGGYTF. CDR3 in DNA: TGTGCCAGTGTCGGGCAACAAGGCGGCTACACCTTC.

This clone was found once. This chain links TRBV4-1 with TRBJ2-5, with 10 bases matching TRBD1. The DNA end is more similar to TRBJ2-7, so the J call may be wrong. This CDR3 has 16 amino acids. CDR1 and CDR2 (germline): MGHRA, YSYEKL. CDR3 loop: CASSLIFGDRGLEQYF. The DNA for the CDR3 is TGCGCCAGCAGCCTCATCTTCGGGGACAGGGGACTCGAGCAGTACTTC.

The chain uses TRBV6-5 and TRBJ1-1; D gene ambiguous. Germline V lookup: CDR1 MNHEY, CDR2 SVGAGI. V was cut by 0 bases and J by 1 base, with 9 bases left in between. The CDR3 extends over 15 amino acids. The CDR3 nucleotides read TGTGCCAGCAGTTACTCAGAAAGACCGAACACTGAAGCTTTCTTT. It is translated as CASSYSERPNTEAFF.

Remarks on this clone: This likely came from a read error, as a far larger clone is one base away. V is TRBV2 and J is TRBJ2-3; the D gene could be TRBD1 or TRBD2 (5 bases each). The CDR3 covers 15 residues. Germline assignment: CDR1 SNHLY and CDR2 FYNNEI. Trimming cost V 1 base and J 5 bases, with 13 bases left between them. The CDR3 DNA is TGTGCCAGCAGTGAAGAAGCGAGAGGGGTAGATACGCAGTATTTT. As protein: CASSEEARGVDTQYF.